This T cell receptor beta chain was found in a study of OX40 agonist ivuxolimab in advanced cancers. General observations from the study: Patients with a partial response at 0.1-3.0 mg/kg had among the lowest clonal expansion.

It was autoimmune disease history or systemic immunosuppression that excluded patients. Profiling relied on immunoSEQ multiplex PCR, and the TCRdb table lists in-frame clones only, not all of them. The sample yields about 19,000 clones, 68% seen once. On this clone: Its antigen remains unidentified.

The TCR sequence derives from an adult with an advanced solid tumor such as melanoma, head and neck, liver or kidney cancer. The sequencing here drew on CD4+ or CD8+ T cells sorted from blood, taken in a trial of the OX40 agonist ivuxolimab.

The CDR3 DNA follows: TGTGCCAGCAGCATCGGGACAGTCCACGAGCAGTACTTC. This translates into CASSIGTVHEQYF. V gene TRBV7-2 combines with J gene TRBJ2-7, with 7 positions matching TRBD1. V lost 5 bases and J lost 5; bases outside the gene matches: 6. The CDR3 spans 13 residues. Germline CDR1 is SGHTA and CDR2 is FQGNSA.